A selection of T cell receptor beta chains follows, all from one sample in a study of blood T cell repertoires in COVID-19. Clones were sequenced by immunoSEQ multiplex PCR, and TCRdb holds only the in-frame ones, with some missing. The sample yields 150,000 to 200,000 clones, about 81% seen once. The source material was peripheral blood. The receptors derive from a human donor in a cohort sampled during active COVID-19. CDR3s include the opening cysteine and the closing phenylalanine or tryptophan. A D gene is named only where the DNA matches it firmly. Not every row has a clone size; where given, it reads once, few, many or a size class.

D	V	size	J	CDR3	DNA
.	TRBV25-1	few	TRBJ1-6	CASPRGGEESPLHF	TGTGCCAGCCCCCGGGGGGGGGAGGAATCACCCCTCCACTTT
TRBD1	TRBV20-1	.	TRBJ2-1	CSASFSGTGVVYEQFF	TGCAGTGCTAGTTTCTCCGGGACAGGGGTAGTGTATGAGCAGTTCTTC
.	TRBV7-2	.	TRBJ2-3	CASSIQVGRTDTQYF	TGTGCCAGCAGCATACAGGTGGGGCGCACAGATACGCAGTATTTT
.	TRBV6-5	.	TRBJ1-6	CASNPDSPRSPLHF	TGTGCCAGCAACCCGGACAGCCCTAGGTCACCCCTCCACTTT
.	TRBV2	.	TRBJ1-4	CASSYAGNREKLFF	TGTGCCAGCAGTTACGCAGGAAATCGGGAAAAACTGTTTTTT
.	TRBV11-3	.	TRBJ2-3	CASSLRGGRDTQYF	TGTGCCAGCAGCTTAAGGGGTGGAAGAGATACGCAGTATTTT
TRBD2	TRBV27	.	TRBJ2-4	CASSLYRRGDIQYF	TGTGCCAGCAGTTTATATCGGCGGGGGGACATTCAGTACTTC
TRBD1	TRBV27	.	TRBJ1-5	CASSLSWTGIANQPQHF	TGTGCCAGCAGTTTATCCTGGACAGGAATTGCCAATCAGCCCCAGCATTTT
.	TRBV15	once	TRBJ2-3	CATSRGGGGHTDTQYF	TGTGCCACCAGCAGAGGAGGGGGGGGCCACACAGATACGCAGTATTTT
TRBD2	TRBV7-7	.	TRBJ2-3	CASSSGLAAFETDTQYF	TGTGCTAGCAGCTCGGGACTAGCGGCCTTCGAGACAGATACGCAGTATTTT
TRBD1	TRBV7-2	many	TRBJ1-2	CASSFGTGMYGYTF	TGTGCCAGCAGTTTTGGGACAGGGATGTATGGCTACACCTTC
.	TRBV30	many	TRBJ2-6	CAWTGVLGGANVLTF	TGTGCCTGGACAGGGGTTCTGGGGGGGGCCAACGTCCTGACTTTC
TRBD1	TRBV4-3	.	TRBJ2-5	CASSQDGRGRRETQYF	TGCGCCAGCAGCCAAGACGGCAGGGGGCGTAGGGAGACCCAGTACTTC
.	TRBV18	.	TRBJ1-3	CASSPQGGTGIYF	TGTGCCAGCTCACCCCAGGGAGGGACCGGCATATATTTT
.	TRBV30	.	TRBJ2-5	CARTRGDQETQYF	TGTGCCCGTACCCGCGGGGACCAAGAGACCCAGTACTTC
.	TRBV7-2	few	TRBJ2-7	CASSRTLSYEQYF	TGTGCCAGCTCTAGGACACTTTCCTACGAGCAGTACTTC
TRBD1	TRBV7-8	.	TRBJ1-2	CASSPGQGANYGYTF	TGTGCCAGCTCCCCCGGACAGGGGGCTAACTATGGCTACACCTTC
TRBD1	TRBV5-1	.	TRBJ2-7	CASSVTGGEYEQYF	TGCGCCAGCAGCGTGACAGGGGGCGAGTACGAGCAGTACTTC
.	TRBV7-2	.	TRBJ1-2	CASSNSGWLNYGYTF	TGTGCCAGCAGCAACTCCGGGTGGCTTAACTATGGCTACACCTTC
TRBD1	TRBV2	once	TRBJ2-7	CATNGQGRHEQYF	TGTGCCACTAACGGACAGGGAAGGCACGAGCAGTACTTC
TRBD1	TRBV5-8	.	TRBJ2-2	CASSFIVRTGKNTGELFF	TGTGCCAGCAGCTTTATCGTTCGGACAGGGAAGAACACCGGGGAGCTGTTTTTT
TRBD1	TRBV29-1	.	TRBJ2-4	CSAEGGTAKNIQYF	TGCAGCGCCGAGGGTGGGACAGCTAAAAACATTCAGTACTTC
TRBD2	TRBV6-5	.	TRBJ2-7	CASSFLAGGGFEQYF	TGTGCCAGCAGTTTTCTAGCGGGAGGTGGTTTCGAGCAGTACTTC
TRBD1	TRBV7-2	.	TRBJ2-1	CASSETGGSHEQFF	TGTGCCAGCAGTGAAACAGGGGGCAGCCATGAGCAGTTCTTC
.	TRBV11-2	.	TRBJ2-5	CASSLDWAARGGRETQYF	TGTGCCAGCAGCTTAGATTGGGCCGCCCGAGGGGGTCGAGAGACCCAGTACTTC